A selection of T cell receptor beta chains follows, all from one sample in a study of T cells after yellow fever vaccination. TCRdb reprocessed the 5' RACE reads with MiXCR, giving one entry per CDR3 protein. This sample yields 150,000 or so distinct CDR3 sequences, of which approximately 10% are seen a single time; approximately 39% belongs to the top ten. The sample consisted of CD8+ T cells sorted from PBMCs, taken 45 days after the yellow fever booster vaccination. The receptors derive from a man in his late teens or twenties who received the YFV17D yellow fever vaccine. Both conserved end residues are part of each CDR3. Each record gives: D gene, V gene, clone size, J gene, CDR3 protein, CDR3 DNA. The D gene is left open where the match is weak. The listing skips clone size in some rows; elsewhere it reads once, few, many or a size class.

D: .
V: TRBV7-9
size: many
J: TRBJ2-7
CDR3: CASSTAVSEQYF
DNA: TGTGCCAGCTCGACAGCAGTAAGCGAGCAGTACTTC

D: .
V: TRBV27
size: .
J: TRBJ1-6
CDR3: CASSFMGTNSPLHF
DNA: TGTGCCAGCAGTTTCATGGGGACCAATTCACCCCTCCACTTT

D: .
V: TRBV4-1
size: .
J: TRBJ2-4
CDR3: CASSQEGAKNIQYF
DNA: TGCGCCAGCAGCCAAGAAGGAGCCAAAAACATTCAGTACTTC

D: TRBD1
V: TRBV7-3
size: few
J: TRBJ2-3
CDR3: CASSLTGWTDTQYF
DNA: TGTGCCAGCAGCTTGACAGGGTGGACAGATACGCAGTATTTT

D: TRBD1
V: TRBV28
size: many
J: TRBJ2-5
CDR3: CASIRDRDRETQYF
DNA: TGTGCCAGCATCCGGGACAGGGATCGAGAGACCCAGTACTTC

D: .
V: TRBV6-5
size: few
J: TRBJ1-5
CDR3: CASSYGQGNQPQHF
DNA: TGTGCCAGCAGTTACGGGCAGGGAAATCAGCCCCAGCATTTT

D: .
V: TRBV9
size: .
J: TRBJ1-1
CDR3: CASSEYGNTEAFF
DNA: TGTGCCAGCAGCGAATACGGGAACACTGAAGCTTTCTTT

D: TRBD1
V: TRBV2
size: few
J: TRBJ1-1
CDR3: CASSEGTGLKNTEAFF
DNA: TGTGCCAGCAGTGAAGGGACAGGCCTTAAGAACACTGAAGCTTTCTTT

D: .
V: TRBV7-2
size: few
J: TRBJ2-5
CDR3: CASSSQGYAETQYF
DNA: TGTGCCAGCAGCTCCCAGGGGTACGCAGAGACCCAGTACTTC

D: .
V: TRBV6-2/TRBV6-3
size: .
J: TRBJ2-2
CDR3: CASSVGEAGELFF
DNA: TGTGCCAGCAGTGTAGGGGAGGCCGGGGAGCTGTTTTTT

D: .
V: TRBV6-6
size: few
J: TRBJ2-3
CDR3: CASSYGASTDTQYF
DNA: TGTGCCAGCAGTTACGGGGCCAGCACAGATACGCAGTATTTT

D: .
V: TRBV4-1
size: many
J: TRBJ2-1
CDR3: CASSQTGTPANEQFF
DNA: TGCGCCAGCAGCCAGACCGGGACCCCCGCCAATGAGCAGTTCTTC

D: .
V: TRBV9
size: .
J: TRBJ1-2
CDR3: CASSGSVGYTF
DNA: TGTGCCAGCAGCGGAAGTGTTGGCTACACCTTC

D: TRBD2
V: TRBV4-1
size: few
J: TRBJ2-7
CDR3: CASSQVASGTYEQYF
DNA: TGCGCCAGCAGCCAAGTGGCTAGCGGGACCTACGAGCAGTACTTC

D: TRBD1
V: TRBV11-2
size: few
J: TRBJ2-2
CDR3: CASSPRGTGLGGELFF
DNA: TGTGCCAGCAGCCCCAGAGGGACAGGGCTGGGCGGGGAGCTGTTTTTT

D: .
V: TRBV6-5
size: few
J: TRBJ2-1
CDR3: CASQSSNNEQFF
DNA: TGTGCCAGCCAGTCCTCTAACAATGAGCAGTTCTTC

D: .
V: TRBV6-6
size: few
J: TRBJ1-1
CDR3: CASSYVQPNTEAFF
DNA: TGTGCCAGCAGTTACGTACAGCCGAACACTGAAGCTTTCTTT

D: TRBD1
V: TRBV12-3/TRBV12-4
size: .
J: TRBJ1-2
CDR3: CASSLSATGADGYTF
DNA: TGTGCCAGCTCATTAAGTGCCACAGGGGCGGATGGCTACACCTTC

D: TRBD1
V: TRBV10-2
size: .
J: TRBJ2-7
CDR3: CASSPPIDLRDRGPPYSYEQYF
DNA: TGCGCCAGCAGTCCCCCTATTGACCTCCGGGACAGGGGACCCCCTTACTCCTACGAGCAGTACTTC

D: .
V: TRBV13
size: few
J: TRBJ2-4
CDR3: CASSPAAGSAKNIQYF
DNA: TGTGCCAGCAGCCCCGCGGCGGGCTCAGCCAAAAACATTCAGTACTTC

D: TRBD1
V: TRBV4-1
size: .
J: TRBJ2-5
CDR3: CASSQDQTGGHQETQYF
DNA: TGCGCCAGCAGCCAAGATCAGACAGGGGGACACCAAGAGACCCAGTACTTC

D: .
V: TRBV27
size: .
J: TRBJ1-1
CDR3: CASSLGVRQEAFF
DNA: TGTGCCAGCAGTTTAGGGGTAAGACAGGAAGCTTTCTTT

D: .
V: TRBV27
size: few
J: TRBJ2-7
CDR3: CASSLPGTIIYEQYF
DNA: TGTGCCAGCAGTTTGCCCGGGACGATAATCTACGAGCAGTACTTC

D: .
V: TRBV5-1
size: few
J: TRBJ1-5
CDR3: CASSLGAGEDQPQHF
DNA: TGCGCCAGCAGCTTGGGGGCAGGGGAGGATCAGCCCCAGCATTTT

D: .
V: TRBV7-6
size: few
J: TRBJ2-3
CDR3: CASSDDPQSTDTQYF
DNA: TGTGCCAGCAGCGATGACCCACAAAGCACAGATACGCAGTATTTT